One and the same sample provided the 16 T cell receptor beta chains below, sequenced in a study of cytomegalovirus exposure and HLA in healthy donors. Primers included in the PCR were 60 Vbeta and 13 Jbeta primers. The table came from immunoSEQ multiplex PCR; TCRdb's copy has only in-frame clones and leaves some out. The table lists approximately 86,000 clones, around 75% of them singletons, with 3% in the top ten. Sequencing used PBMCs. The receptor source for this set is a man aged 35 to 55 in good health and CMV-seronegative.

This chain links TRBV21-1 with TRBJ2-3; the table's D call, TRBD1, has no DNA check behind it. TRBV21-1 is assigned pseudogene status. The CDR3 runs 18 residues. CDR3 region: CASSKERQFGASTDTQYF. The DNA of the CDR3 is TGTGCCAGCAGCAAAGAGAGACAGTTTGGGGCTAGCACAGATACGCAGTATTTT.

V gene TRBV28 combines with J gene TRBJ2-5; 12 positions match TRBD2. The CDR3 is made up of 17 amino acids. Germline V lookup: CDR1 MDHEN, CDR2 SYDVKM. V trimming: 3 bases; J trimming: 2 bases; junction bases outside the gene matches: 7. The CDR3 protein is CASSFLPGLAGQETQYF. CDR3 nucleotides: TGTGCCAGCAGTTTTCTTCCGGGACTAGCGGGTCAAGAGACCCAGTACTTC.

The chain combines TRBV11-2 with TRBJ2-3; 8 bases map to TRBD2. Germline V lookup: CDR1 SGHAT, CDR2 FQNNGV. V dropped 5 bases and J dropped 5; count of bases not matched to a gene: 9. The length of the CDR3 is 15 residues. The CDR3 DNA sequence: TGTGCCAGCAGCGTAAGAGCGGGGGCGGGAGATACGCAGTATTTT. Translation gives CASSVRAGAGDTQYF.

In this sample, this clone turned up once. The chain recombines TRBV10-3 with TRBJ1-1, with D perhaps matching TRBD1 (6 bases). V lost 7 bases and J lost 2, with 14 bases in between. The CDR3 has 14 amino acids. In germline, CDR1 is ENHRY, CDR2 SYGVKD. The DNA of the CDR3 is TGTGCCATCACCAAGGCGGGGGCCAACACTGAAGCTTTCTTT. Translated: CAITKAGANTEAFF.

CDR3 nucleotide sequence: TGTGCCAGCAGTGAAAGGGCTAGCGGCTTCTCCTACGAGCAGTACTTC. Translated: CASSERASGFSYEQYF. The rearrangement links TRBV2 to TRBJ2-7; TRBD2 matches 7 bases. Germline CDR1 and CDR2: SNHLY and FYNNEI. J was trimmed by 0 bases and V by 2 bases; bases with no gene match: 7. CDR3 length: 16 residues.

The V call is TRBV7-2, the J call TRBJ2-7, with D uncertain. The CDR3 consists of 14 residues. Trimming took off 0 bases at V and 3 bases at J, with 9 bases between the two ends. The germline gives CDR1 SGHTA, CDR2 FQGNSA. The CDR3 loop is CASSLAPRIYEQYF. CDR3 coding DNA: TGTGCCAGCAGCTTAGCGCCCAGGATCTACGAGCAGTACTTC. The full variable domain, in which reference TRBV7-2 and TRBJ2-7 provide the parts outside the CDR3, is GAGVSQSPSNKVTEKGKDVELRCDPISGHTALYWYRQSLGQGLEFLIYFQGNSAPDKSGLPSDRFSAERTGGSVSTLTIQRTQQEDSAVYLCASSLAPRIYEQYFGPGTRLTVT.

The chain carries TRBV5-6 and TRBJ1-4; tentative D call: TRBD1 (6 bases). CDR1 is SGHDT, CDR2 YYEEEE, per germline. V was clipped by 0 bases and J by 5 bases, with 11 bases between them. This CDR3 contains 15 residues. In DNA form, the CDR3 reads TGTGCCAGCAGCTTGGTGGACAGACAAAATGAAAAACTGTTTTTT. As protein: CASSLVDRQNEKLFF.

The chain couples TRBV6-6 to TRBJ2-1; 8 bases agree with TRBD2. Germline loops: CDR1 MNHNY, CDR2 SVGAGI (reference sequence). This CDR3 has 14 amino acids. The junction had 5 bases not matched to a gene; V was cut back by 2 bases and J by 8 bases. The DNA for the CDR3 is TGTGCCAGCAGTTACCGGGGGGGCCCGGATGAGCAGTTCTTC. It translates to CASSYRGGPDEQFF.

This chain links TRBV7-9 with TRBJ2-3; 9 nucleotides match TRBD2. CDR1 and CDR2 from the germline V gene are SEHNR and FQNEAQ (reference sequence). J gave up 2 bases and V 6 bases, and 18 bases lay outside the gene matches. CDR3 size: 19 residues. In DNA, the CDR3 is TGTGCCAGCAGGAAAGGGGCGGGGGGGTCTACAGAAAACACAGATACGCAGTATTTT. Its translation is CASRKGAGGSTENTDTQYF.

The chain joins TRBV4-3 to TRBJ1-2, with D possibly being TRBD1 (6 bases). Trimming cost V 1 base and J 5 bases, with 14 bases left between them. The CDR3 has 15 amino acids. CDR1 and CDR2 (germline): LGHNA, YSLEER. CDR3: CASSQARQAGYGYTF. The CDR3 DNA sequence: TGCGCCAGCAGCCAAGCCCGACAGGCAGGGTATGGCTACACCTTC.

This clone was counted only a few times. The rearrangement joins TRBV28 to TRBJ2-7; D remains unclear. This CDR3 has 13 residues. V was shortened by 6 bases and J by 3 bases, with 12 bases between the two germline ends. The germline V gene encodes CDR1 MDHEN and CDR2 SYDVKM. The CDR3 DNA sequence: TGTGCCAGCAGCCTTGGGCTGATCTACGAGCAGTACTTC. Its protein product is CASSLGLIYEQYF.

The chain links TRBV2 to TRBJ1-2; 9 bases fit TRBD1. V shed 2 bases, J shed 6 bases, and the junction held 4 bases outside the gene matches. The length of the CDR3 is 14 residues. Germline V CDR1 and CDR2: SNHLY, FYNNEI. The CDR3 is CASSELRTGDGYTF. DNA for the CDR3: TGTGCCAGCAGTGAACTAAGGACAGGGGATGGCTACACCTTC.

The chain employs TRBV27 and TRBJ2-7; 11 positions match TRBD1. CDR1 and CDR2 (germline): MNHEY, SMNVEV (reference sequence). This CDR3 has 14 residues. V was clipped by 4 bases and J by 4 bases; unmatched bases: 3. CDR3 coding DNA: TGTGCCAGCAGTTGGGGACAGGGGGGATACGAGCAGTACTTC. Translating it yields CASSWGQGGYEQYF.

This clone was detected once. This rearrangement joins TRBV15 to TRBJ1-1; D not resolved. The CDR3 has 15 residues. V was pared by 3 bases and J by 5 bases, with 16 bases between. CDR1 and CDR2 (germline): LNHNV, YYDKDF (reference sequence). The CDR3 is CATSRDGGSGTEAFF. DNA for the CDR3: TGTGCCACCAGCAGGGACGGCGGCTCGGGGACTGAAGCTTTCTTT.

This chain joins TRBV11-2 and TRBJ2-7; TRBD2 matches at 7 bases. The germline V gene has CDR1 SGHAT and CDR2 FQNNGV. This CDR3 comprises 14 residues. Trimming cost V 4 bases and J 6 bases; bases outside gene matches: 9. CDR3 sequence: CASSWGVGLLEQYF. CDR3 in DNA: TGTGCCAGCAGCTGGGGGGTGGGACTACTCGAGCAGTACTTC.

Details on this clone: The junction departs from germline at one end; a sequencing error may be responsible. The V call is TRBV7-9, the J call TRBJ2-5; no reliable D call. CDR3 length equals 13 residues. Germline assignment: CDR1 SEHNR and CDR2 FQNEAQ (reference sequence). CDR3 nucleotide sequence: TGTTCCAGCAGCACGAGCCTTGAAGAGACCCAGTACTTC. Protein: CSSSTSLEETQYF.